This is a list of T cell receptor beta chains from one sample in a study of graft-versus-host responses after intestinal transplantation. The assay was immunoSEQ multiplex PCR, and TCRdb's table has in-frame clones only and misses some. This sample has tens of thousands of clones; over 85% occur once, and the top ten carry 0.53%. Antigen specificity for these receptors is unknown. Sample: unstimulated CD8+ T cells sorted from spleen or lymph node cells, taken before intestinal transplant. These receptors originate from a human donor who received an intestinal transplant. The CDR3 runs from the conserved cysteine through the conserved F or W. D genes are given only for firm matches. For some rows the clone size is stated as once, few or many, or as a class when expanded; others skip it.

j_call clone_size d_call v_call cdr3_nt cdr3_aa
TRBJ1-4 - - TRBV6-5 TGTGCCAGCAGTTACGCCGCACGGGCCAATAATGAAAAACTGTTTTTT CASSYAARANNEKLFF
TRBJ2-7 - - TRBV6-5 TGTGCCAGCAGTTACTCGGACGGGGGACCCTACGAGCAGTACTTC CASSYSDGGPYEQYF
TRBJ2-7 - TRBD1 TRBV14 TGTGCCAGCAGCCCTACAGGGGCCGGCCTCTACGAGCAGTACTTC CASSPTGAGLYEQYF
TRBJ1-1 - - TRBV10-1 TGCGCCAGCAGTGAGGGTTTAGGCACTGAAGCTTTCTTT CASSEGLGTEAFF
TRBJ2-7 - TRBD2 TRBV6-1 TGTGCCATCAGTGAATCAGGCGGGAGCGGGACTAGCGGGAACGAGCAGTACTTC CAISESGGSGTSGNEQYF
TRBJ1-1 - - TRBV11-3 TGTGCCAGCAGCTTAGGACATCCGAACACTGAAGCTTTCTTT CASSLGHPNTEAFF
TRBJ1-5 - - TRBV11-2 TGTGCCAGCAGCCCGAAGGGGCAGTCCAGCAATCAGCCCCAGCATTTT CASSPKGQSSNQPQHF
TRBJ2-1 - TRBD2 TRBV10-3 TGTGCCATCAGTGAGTTCGGGACTAGCGGAGAATTCTACAATGAGCAGTTCTTC CAISEFGTSGEFYNEQFF
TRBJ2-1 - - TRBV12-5 TGTGCTAGTGGCCCGGGGCGTAATCCCTACAATGAGCAGTTCTTC CASGPGRNPYNEQFF
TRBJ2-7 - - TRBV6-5 TGTGCCAGCAGTTACTCGGGGACCTACGAGCAGTACTTC CASSYSGTYEQYF
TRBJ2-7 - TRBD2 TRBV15 TGTGCCACCAGCAGAGATGCAACGGGAGGCAACTACGAGCAGTACTTC CATSRDATGGNYEQYF
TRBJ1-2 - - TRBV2 TGTGCCAGCAGAGAAACAGGGCCGGGCTACACCTTC CASRETGPGYTF
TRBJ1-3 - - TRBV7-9 TGTGCCAGCAGCTACAGGGTAGGGGATGGAAACACCATATATTTT CASSYRVGDGNTIYF
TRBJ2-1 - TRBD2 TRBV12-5 TGTGCTAGTGGTCCCGGAACTAGCGGGATGATCTACAATGAGCAGTTCTTC CASGPGTSGMIYNEQFF
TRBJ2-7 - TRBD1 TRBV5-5 TGTGCCAGCAGCTGGGCCAGACAGGGGCCGTACGAGCAGTACTTC CASSWARQGPYEQYF
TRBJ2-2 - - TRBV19 TGTGCCAGTAGTACTTATTTCAGGGGTCTAAACACCGGGGAGCTGTTTTTT CASSTYFRGLNTGELFF
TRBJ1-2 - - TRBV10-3 TGTGCCATCAGGAACGACGGTAACTATGGCTACACCTTC CAIRNDGNYGYTF
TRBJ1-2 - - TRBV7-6 TGTGCCAGCAGCCCACCTACTACCGCGGGGGGCGGCTACACCTTC CASSPPTTAGGGYTF
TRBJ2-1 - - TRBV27 TGTGCCAGCAGCCAAGCCTACAATGAGCAGTTCTTC CASSQAYNEQFF
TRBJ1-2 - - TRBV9 TGTGCCAGCAGCGTCCGACAGTTGGGCTATGGCTACACCTTC CASSVRQLGYGYTF
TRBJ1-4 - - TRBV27 TGTGCCAGCAGTTTATCGCCCGGGAATGAAAAACTGTTTTTT CASSLSPGNEKLFF
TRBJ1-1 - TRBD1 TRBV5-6 TGTGCCAGCAGCTTGGTCCGGGACAGGAACACTGAAGCTTTCTTT CASSLVRDRNTEAFF
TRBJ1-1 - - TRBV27 TGTGCCAGCCTCGGGGTGTTCGGGGAAGCTTTCTTT CASLGVFGEAFF
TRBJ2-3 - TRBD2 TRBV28 TGTGCCAGCAGCGCGGGAGGAACCCCCAGCACAGATACGCAGTATTTT CASSAGGTPSTDTQYF
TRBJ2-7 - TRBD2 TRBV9 TGTGCCAGCAGCGCCGAGGGTGCTAGCGGGAGATACGAGCAGTACTTC CASSAEGASGRYEQYF
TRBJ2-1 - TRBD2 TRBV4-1 TGCGCCAGCAGCCCATGGACTAGCGGGAGCAGGTCCTACAATGAGCAGTTCTTC CASSPWTSGSRSYNEQFF
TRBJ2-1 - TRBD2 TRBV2 TGTGCCAGCGGGGGGGTACTAGCGGGAAGGAATGAGCAGTTCTTC CASGGVLAGRNEQFF
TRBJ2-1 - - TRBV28 TGTGCCAGCACCCACGGTAGCTACAATGAGCAGTTCTTC CASTHGSYNEQFF
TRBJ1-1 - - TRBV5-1 TGCGCCAGCAGCCCGCGGGGGGGGGATTTAGCTTTCTTT CASSPRGGDLAFF
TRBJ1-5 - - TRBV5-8 TGTGCCAGCAGCTTAAATCAGCCCCAGCATTTT CASSLNQPQHF
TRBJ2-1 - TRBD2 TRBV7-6 TGTGCCAGCAGCCGATTTGGACTAGCGGTTTACAATGAGCAGTTCTTC CASSRFGLAVYNEQFF
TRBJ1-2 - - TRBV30 TGTGCCTGGATCAGGCATGAGCGAGGAAGCTATGGCTACACCTTC CAWIRHERGSYGYTF
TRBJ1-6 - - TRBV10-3 TGTGCCATCAGTGAGTCGCAGGGATGGGGTAATTCACCCCTCCACTTT CAISESQGWGNSPLHF
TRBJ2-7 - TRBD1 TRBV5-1 TGCGCCAGCAGGGGACAGGGGAAATACTACGAGCAGTACTTC CASRGQGKYYEQYF
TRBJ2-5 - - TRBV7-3 TGTGCCAGCAGCCCAGAGGGGTATCAAGAGACCCAGTACTTC CASSPEGYQETQYF
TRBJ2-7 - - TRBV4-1 TGCGCCAGCAGCCAAATCGCAGGGGACGAGCAGTACTTC CASSQIAGDEQYF
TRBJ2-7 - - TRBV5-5 TGTGCCAGCAGCTTGGATGAGGGGCGCTACGAGCAGTACTTC CASSLDEGRYEQYF
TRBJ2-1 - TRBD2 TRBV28 TGTGCCAGCAGTTATAGCGGGAGAAACCAGTTCTTC CASSYSGRNQFF
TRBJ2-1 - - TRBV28 TGTGCCAGCAGTTTTTTCCGATTAGGACGGGGAGACAATGAGCAGTTCTTC CASSFFRLGRGDNEQFF
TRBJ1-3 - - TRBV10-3 TGTGCCATCAGTGAGTCTAAGGGAAACACCATATATTTT CAISESKGNTIYF
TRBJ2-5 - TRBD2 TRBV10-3 TGTGCCATCAGTGACGAGCGGGAGCCTGGTATGGAGCAGTACTTC CAISDEREPGMEQYF
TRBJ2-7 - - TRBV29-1 TGCAGCGCGTTGGGGGGAGACTACGAGCAGTACTTC CSALGGDYEQYF
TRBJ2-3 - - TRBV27 TGTGCCAGCAGTGCCTGGACAGACCTCACAGATACGCAGTATTTT CASSAWTDLTDTQYF
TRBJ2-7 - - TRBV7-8 TGTGCCAGCAGCCAAATCAGTAACCCCACCTACGAGCAGTACTTC CASSQISNPTYEQYF
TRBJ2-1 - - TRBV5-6 TGTGCCAGCAGCTTGGCCGGGGAGGAGGCCTACAATGAGCAGTTCTTC CASSLAGEEAYNEQFF
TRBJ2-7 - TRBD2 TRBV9 TGTGCCAGCAGCGTAGGAGGGCGGGGGGGGAACTACGAGCAGTACTTC CASSVGGRGGNYEQYF
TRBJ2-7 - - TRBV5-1 TGCGCCAGCAGCTTCTACCCTGACATTACCTACGAGCAGTACTTC CASSFYPDITYEQYF
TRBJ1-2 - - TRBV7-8 TGTGCCAGCAGCTTACCCCCCCCGACGGAACTTAACTATGGCTACACCTTC CASSLPPPTELNYGYTF
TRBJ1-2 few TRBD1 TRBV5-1 TGCGCCAGCAGCCCCTATTATTACAGGGGGAGAAACTATGGCTACACCTTC CASSPYYYRGRNYGYTF
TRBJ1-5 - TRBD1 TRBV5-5 TGTGCCAGCAGCTTGGCCGGGACAGGTAACAATCAGCCCCAGCATTTT CASSLAGTGNNQPQHF
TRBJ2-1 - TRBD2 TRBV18 TGTGCCAGCTCACCCCCGGGAGGGCCTTATGAGCAGTTCTTC CASSPPGGPYEQFF
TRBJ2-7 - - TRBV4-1 TGCGCCAGCAGCCCTGCGATACGCTCCTACGAGCAGTACTTC CASSPAIRSYEQYF
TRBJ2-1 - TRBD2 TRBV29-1 TGCAGCGTTGCTTTAGGGGCGGGAGGCCAGTACAATGAGCAGTTCTTC CSVALGAGGQYNEQFF
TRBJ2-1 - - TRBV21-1 TGTGCCAGCAGCAAAACCCTCCCGGGGGACAGGGGCTACAATGAGCAGTTCTTC CASSKTLPGDRGYNEQFF
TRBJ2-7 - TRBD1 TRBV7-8 TGTGCCAGCAGCTTAGATCTGGACAGGGGATACACCTACGAGCAGTACTTC CASSLDLDRGYTYEQYF